This T cell receptor beta chain comes out of a study of lymphopenia after photon versus proton radiotherapy. The CDR3 consists of 15 residues. The germline gives CDR1 LNHDA, CDR2 SQIVND (reference sequence). V lost 5 bases and J lost 2, with 13 bases in between. Measured with immunoSEQ multiplex PCR; TCRdb has only the in-frame clones, and not every one. The table includes tens of thousands of clones, more than 75% detected once. The sequence was collected from a man aged 40-49 years with gastric cancer. The sequenced sample was peripheral blood, obtained from a patient treated with photon-based radiotherapy. The chain carries TRBV19 and TRBJ1-5; tentative D call: TRBD1 (5 bases). CDR3 nucleotides: TGTGCCAGTAGTCCCGGACACTATGGCAATCAGCCCCAGCATTTT. Translated, it gives CASSPGHYGNQPQHF. The whole variable domain, filled in from reference TRBV19 and TRBJ1-5, reads DGGITQSPKYLFRKEGQNVTLSCEQNLNHDAMYWYRQDPGQGLRLIYYSQIVNDFQKGDIAEGYSVSREKKESFPLTVTSAQKNPTAFYLCASSPGHYGNQPQHFGDGTRLSIL.